Sequencing of this T cell receptor beta chain was carried out in a study of T cell responses to AZD1222 COVID-19 vaccine (dated by TCRdb to 2020 to 2022). General notes on the study: AZD1222 recipients whose second dose came at about 4 weeks and those whose second dose came at about 12 weeks were combined into one group, since spike-specific TCR depth and breadth did not differ between the two schedules. A total of 233 trial participants underwent TCR sequencing, of whom 207 had received two doses of AZD1222 and about 25 had received two doses of the MenACWY control vaccine. Trial participants were enrolled by age into subgroups of 18-55, 56-69 and 70-plus years, and around 140, 26 and 57 TCR-sequenced participants, respectively, were included in these subgroups. Study-wide conclusions, independent of this receptor: No day 14 peak-response samples were available, so repertoires were characterized only after the peak T cell response. In the small 56-69-year group, the increase in depth fell short of significance, most likely because of low power. Reportedly, almost half of the unique spike-specific TCRs recognized epitopes lying outside the regions that are mutated in the B.1.351 and B.1.1.7 variants. After two AZD1222 doses, spike-specific TCR breadth and depth were significantly higher than at day 0 and than in MenACWY recipients. The vaccine-associated CD4 TCRs covered the entire spike protein, and the dominant responses fell in regions 160-218 and 743-854. Participants were mostly white British, with more females than males. The authors suggested clonal diversity may have been underestimated. Only five or six AZD1222 recipients were SARS-CoV-2 seropositive at baseline, limiting conclusions about previously exposed vaccinees.

The CDR3 regions of human TCRbeta chains were analyzed by immunosequencing. As for how the authors treated the data: Repertoire TCRs were matched against a reference library of SARS-CoV-2-specific TCRs generated with the MIRA antigen-specificity platform. Breadth was defined as the fraction of unique TCRs that were SARS-CoV-2-associated, and depth was defined as the fraction of total T cells that were SARS-CoV-2-associated. Using the MIRA data, each spike-specific TCR was mapped to the spike region that the TCR reacts to and placed in a CD4 or CD8 class. Log10-transformed breadth and depth values were compared by one-way ANOVA with Sidak's multiple comparisons tests. The table was pulled from immuneACCESS by TCRdb, which kept in-frame rearrangements only. Such tables lose some clones; where checked, under half of the loss comes from unresolved V genes, and the rest has no known cause. V and J calls and clone size come straight from that table; D and trimming were deduced from the DNA. This sample holds fewer than 65,000 clones; about 81% were observed only once. The ten top clones hold roughly 10% of the sample.

What this sample's time point label stands for: baseline before first vaccination. Vaccinee samples were obtained from the UK trials COV001 and COV002, which included a single-blind randomized controlled phase 2/3 trial of AZD1222 (ChAdOx1 nCoV-19) in healthy adults. Trial participant PBMC samples were collected at day 0 and day 28 after the second dose for TCRbeta chain sequencing. With respect to this clone: There is no known antigen for this receptor. The input lacks base qualities; no much larger clone sits a single base away.

The sequencing used peripheral blood, collected on day 0 of AZD1222 vaccination. This clonotype originated in an adult in good health.

At the DNA level, the sequence is TGTGCCAGCCACAGCGGGAACTATGGCTACACCTTC. Its amino acids are CASHSGNYGYTF. The V and J genes are TRBV28 and TRBJ1-2; the D gene is unclear. The CDR3 measures 12 amino acids from cysteine to phenylalanine. Kept here is only the CDR3 DNA, which spans 36 bases and is read in frame from base 1. From a lookup of the germline V gene, CDR1 and CDR2 are MDHEN and SYDVKM. Trimming removed 8 bases from V and 2 bases from J, leaving 9 bases between the germline ends.